This T cell receptor (beta chain) was identified in a study of technical replicates of blood from a handful of donors. TCRdb's table, derived via immunoSEQ multiplex PCR, lists solely in-frame clones and lacks some. The data show about 49,000 clones, about 94% seen once. The sample holds one count of this clone. Trimming removed 4 bases at V and 6 bases at J, with 12 bases between. This CDR3 spans 13 amino acids. Germline CDR1 SGHDN, CDR2 FVKESK. The TCR originated in a human donor in good health. Some clones in this sample may be carry-over from other donors' samples. The rearrangement links TRBV14 to TRBJ2-5, with no clear D. The sample consisted of PBMCs. DNA of the CDR3: TGTGCCAGCAGCCCGTTTCGGTTGCAGACCCAGTACTTC. It translates to CASSPFRLQTQYF.